These 6 T cell receptor beta chains were sequenced from one sample in a study of CD8 T cells in Susac syndrome. cDNA came from roughly 0.5 to 1 ug RNA primed by random hexamers. In TCRdb, the immunoSEQ multiplex PCR reads were re-called with MiXCR into one record per CDR3 protein. The data show 300,000 or so distinct CDR3 sequences, about 91% seen once. Sequencing input: CD4+ T cells from PBMCs. The receptors were gathered from a human donor with multiple sclerosis.

The chain combines TRBV27 with TRBJ1-4; tentative D call: TRBD1 (6 bases). The CDR3 is made up of 14 amino acids. Looked up from germline, CDR1 is MNHEY and CDR2 is SMNVEV (reference sequence). V shed 8 bases and J shed 1 base, with 11 bases lying between them. CDR3 DNA sequence: TGTGCCAGCTCAGGGGTTGGAACTAATGAAAAACTGTTTTTT. It is translated as CASSGVGTNEKLFF.

This rearrangement joins TRBV23-1 to TRBJ1-2; TRBD1 is a possible D gene (6 bases). TRBV23-1 is treated as an ORF (open reading frame) with a function not yet certain. CDR3 length: 14 residues. Between the trimmed V and J ends, which lost 4 bases and 4 bases, there was a span of 13 bases. DNA for the CDR3: TGCGCCAGCAGTCGGGGCAGGGGCCCCTATGGCTACACCTTC. Its protein is CASSRGRGPYGYTF.

V gene TRBV12-3 or TRBV12-4 combines with J gene TRBJ1-6; possibly TRBD1 for D (6 bases). V lost 6 bases to trimming and J lost 7 bases, with 16 bases between them. CDR3 length: 15 amino acids. Written as DNA, the CDR3 is TGTGCCAGCAGAGAACAGGGATTCGGAAATTCACCCCTCCACTTT. This sequence encodes CASREQGFGNSPLHF.

This clonotype was recorded once. The chain couples TRBV11-2 to TRBJ2-1; TRBD2 matches at 8 bases. Germline values: CDR1 SGHAT, CDR2 FQNNGV. V was pared by 5 bases and J by 1 base, with 7 bases of the junction left unmatched. This CDR3 is 16 amino acids long. The CDR3 region is CASSIISGVSYNEQFF. The CDR3 DNA is TGTGCCAGCAGCATAATTAGCGGGGTGTCCTACAATGAGCAGTTCTTC. Based on the CDR3 plus reference TRBV11-2 and TRBJ2-1, the full variable domain is EAGVAQSPRYKIIEKRQSVAFWCNPISGHATLYWYQQILGQGPKLLIQFQNNGVVDDSQLPKDRFSAERLKGVDSTLKIQPAKLEDSAVYLCASSIISGVSYNEQFFGPGTRLTVL.

The V call is TRBV19, the J call TRBJ1-2; D ambiguous. Looked up from germline, CDR1 is LNHDA and CDR2 is SQIVND (reference sequence). Between the trimmed V and J ends, which lost 4 bases and 0 bases, there was a span of 12 bases. The CDR3 sequence is 15 residues long. This CDR3 reads CASSTQRTSNYGYTF. CDR3 DNA: TGTGCCAGTAGTACCCAACGGACGTCTAACTATGGCTACACCTTC.

This rearrangement joins TRBV25-1 to TRBJ1-3; possibly TRBD1 for D (5 bases). Per the germline V gene, CDR1 is MGHDK and CDR2 is SYGVNS. CDR3 size: 15 residues. Trimming removed 8 bases from V and 0 bases from J, with 14 bases in between. The DNA of the CDR3 is TGTGCCAGCCGCCCCGGGGCGGACTCTGGAAACACCATATATTTT. It codes for CASRPGADSGNTIYF.